The 14 T cell receptor beta chains presented below share a single source sample, sequenced in a study of blood T cell repertoires in COVID-19. Here immunoSEQ multiplex PCR was the method, and the copy in TCRdb shows in-frame clones only, minus some. The sample lists 120,000 or so clones; about 87% were seen once. The sequenced sample consisted of peripheral blood. The receptors stem from a woman in her seventies with acute or convalescent COVID-19.

This chain links TRBV19 with TRBJ1-2; D remains unclear. The V and J ends lost 7 bases and 4 bases respectively, with 7 bases between them. This CDR3 region has 11 residues. Germline CDR1 LNHDA, CDR2 SQIVND (reference sequence). CDR3 in amino acids: CASMSGYGYTF. The CDR3, as DNA: TGTGCCAGTATGAGCGGCTATGGCTACACCTTC.

J is TRBJ1-6 and V is TRBV6-5, with D possibly being TRBD1 (6 bases). With 0 bases removed from V and 9 bases from J, the gap between germline ends came to 15 bases. The CDR3 covers 16 residues. Germline loops: CDR1 MNHEY, CDR2 SVGAGI. The DNA of the CDR3 is TGTGCCAGCAGTTACTCGGATGGGGGGGGCGGTTCACCCCTCCACTTT. Protein: CASSYSDGGGGSPLHF.

This sequence joins TRBV20-1 and TRBJ1-2; 9 bases line up with TRBD1. Germline values: CDR1 DFQATT, CDR2 SNEGSKA (reference sequence). V trimming: 3 bases; J trimming: 4 bases; junction bases outside the gene matches: 18. This CDR3 has 18 residues. In DNA, the CDR3 is TGCAGTGCTAGTTCCCCCGGGACAGGGTTTATCTCAACCTATGGCTACACCTTC. Its translation: CSASSPGTGFISTYGYTF.

This rearrangement joins TRBV19 to TRBJ2-1; TRBD2 agrees at 8 bases. Germline V gives CDR1 LNHDA, CDR2 SQIVND (reference sequence). The trim removed 6 bases at V and 4 bases at J, leaving 20 bases unmatched. This CDR3 comprises 19 residues. The CDR3 spells CASRLAGSFAWAGYNEQFF. CDR3 coding DNA: TGTGCCAGTAGGTTAGCGGGGTCGTTCGCATGGGCCGGTTACAATGAGCAGTTCTTC.

V usage is TRBV12-3 or TRBV12-4 and J usage is TRBJ1-2; 7 bases map to TRBD1. This CDR3 has 13 residues. Germline trimming cut 6 bases from V and 3 bases from J; bases unmatched to any gene: 4. For the CDR3, the DNA is TGTGCCAGCAGACAGACAGGGTACTATGGCTACACCTTC. The encoded protein is CASRQTGYYGYTF.

The chain uses TRBV30 and TRBJ2-7; a weak D match, TRBD1 (6 bases). The CDR3 length is 14 residues. CDR1 and CDR2 (germline): GTSNPN, SVGIG (reference sequence). V was pared by 2 bases and J by 0 bases, with 11 bases between. CDR3 sequence: CAWSLRDNSYEQYF. The CDR3, as DNA: TGTGCCTGGAGTTTACGGGACAACTCCTACGAGCAGTACTTC.

V is TRBV5-1 and J is TRBJ1-1; D is perhaps TRBD1 (6 bases). Trimming left V 3 bases short and J 4 bases short, with 7 bases between. Germline CDR1 and CDR2: SGHRS and YFSETQ. The CDR3 runs 12 residues. This CDR3 reads CASSWDTTEAFF. The CDR3 region has the DNA TGCGCCAGCAGCTGGGACACCACTGAAGCTTTCTTT.

The rearrangement links TRBV2 to TRBJ2-1, with D tentatively TRBD2 (5 bases). The V gene lost 4 bases and the J gene lost 2 bases, with 12 bases spanning the gap. Germline V CDR1 and CDR2: SNHLY, FYNNEI. This CDR3 is built from 15 residues. The DNA of the CDR3 is TGTGCCAGCAGTGCAGACTATGCCGCCTACAATGAGCAGTTCTTC. Its translation: CASSADYAAYNEQFF.

The chain couples TRBV5-1 to TRBJ1-4; the D is unclear. There are 15 residues in the CDR3. CDR1 is SGHRS and CDR2 is YFSETQ in the germline V gene. Trimming shortened V by 6 bases and J by 0 bases, and 12 bases separated the two germline ends. The CDR3 region has the DNA TGCGCCAGCACGACTGCCCCCTCAACTAATGAAAAACTGTTTTTT. Its translation: CASTTAPSTNEKLFF.

The chain recombines TRBV28 with TRBJ2-2; no reliable D call. Germline V lookup: CDR1 MDHEN, CDR2 SYDVKM. The V end lost 7 bases, the J end lost 4 bases, and 10 bases lay between the germline ends. This CDR3 region has 13 residues. The CDR3 is CASKRAGTGELFF. CDR3 sequence (DNA): TGTGCCAGCAAGCGCGCTGGCACCGGGGAGCTGTTTTTT.

This clone was observed once. The chain recombines TRBV5-1 with TRBJ1-2, with a possible D match to TRBD1 (5 bases). Germline assignment: CDR1 SGHRS and CDR2 YFSETQ. The CDR3 is made up of 13 amino acids. Trimming removed 4 bases from V and 2 bases from J, with 9 bases in between. The CDR3 coding sequence is TGCGCCAGCAGCCTCAGGGCCAACTATGGCTACACCTTC. Protein product: CASSLRANYGYTF.

V and J are TRBV14 and TRBJ2-2; D possibly corresponds to TRBD2 (6 bases). V was pared by 0 bases and J by 8 bases, with 22 bases between. The V gene's germline CDR1 is SGHDN and CDR2 FVKESK. The CDR3 spans 18 residues. The CDR3 reads CASSQDRPRLGTSGELFF. The CDR3 DNA sequence: TGTGCCAGCAGCCAAGATAGGCCAAGGTTGGGGACTTCTGGGGAGCTGTTTTTT.

V is TRBV28 and J is TRBJ1-4; 8 bases match TRBD1. V shed 5 bases, J shed 6 bases, and the junction held 11 bases outside the gene matches. CDR1 and CDR2 (germline): MDHEN, SYDVKM. The CDR3 spans 16 residues. CDR3 coding DNA: TGTGCCAGCAGTACGCCCCCGGACAGGGTATATGAAAAACTGTTTTTT. This codes for CASSTPPDRVYEKLFF.

The chain uses TRBV7-2 and TRBJ1-5; D remains unclear. The germline CDR1 and CDR2 sequences are SGHTA and FQGNSA. With 3 bases removed from V and 6 bases from J, the gap between germline ends came to 12 bases. CDR3 length: 14 amino acids. This chain's CDR3 is CASSLGRQTQPQHF. CDR3 DNA: TGTGCCAGCAGCTTGGGCAGGCAGACTCAGCCCCAGCATTTT.